The 10 T cell receptor beta chains presented below share a single source sample, sequenced in a study of blood T cell repertoires in COVID-19. TCRdb keeps only in-frame clones here, not all; method: immunoSEQ multiplex PCR. In the table there are about 260,000 clones, about 90% of which are singletons. The sequencing sample was made of peripheral blood. The receptor source for this set is a woman between 40 and 55 years old who had recovered from COVID-19.

This clone appeared many times. This chain uses TRBV7-9 with TRBJ1-6; a possible D gene is TRBD1 (6 bases). Trimming removed 1 base from V and 9 bases from J, with 10 bases in between. CDR3 length: 14 residues. Germline CDR1 reads SEHNR; CDR2 reads FQNEAQ (reference sequence). The CDR3 DNA follows: TGTGCCAGCAGCTTAGGTCAGGGGATTTCACCCCTCCACTTT. Its protein is CASSLGQGISPLHF. Based on the CDR3 plus reference TRBV7-9 and TRBJ1-6, the full variable domain is DTGVSQNPRHKITKRGQNVTFRCDPISEHNRLYWYRQTLGQGPEFLTYFQNEAQLEKSRLLSDRFSAERPKGSFSTLEIQRTEQGDSAMYLCASSLGQGISPLHFGNGTRLTVT.

The chain uses TRBV11-3 and TRBJ2-3, with D tentatively TRBD2 (6 bases). The CDR3 has 14 amino acids. V lost 1 base and J 7 bases, leaving 12 bases between the germline ends. In germline, CDR1 is SGHNT, CDR2 YENEEA. CDR3 protein: CASSLGTAGNTQYF. As DNA, the CDR3 is TGTGCCAGCAGCTTAGGAACCGCGGGGAATACGCAGTATTTT.

V and J are TRBV4-1 and TRBJ1-5; 7 nucleotides line up with TRBD1. CDR1 and CDR2 (germline): MGHRA, YSYEKL. CDR3 length: 16 amino acids. V trimming: 3 bases; J trimming: 8 bases; junction bases outside the gene matches: 13. DNA for the CDR3: TGCGCCAGCAGCCAGCCTACAGGGGCTAGGGGTGAGCCCCAGCATTTT. This translates into CASSQPTGARGEPQHF.

This clone was counted a single time. The chain recombines TRBV27 with TRBJ1-2; 7 nucleotides align to TRBD1. Germline trimming cut 4 bases from V and 2 bases from J; bases unmatched to any gene: 1. This CDR3 is 13 amino acids long. CDR1 is MNHEY, CDR2 SMNVEV, per germline (reference sequence). The CDR3 DNA reads TGTGCCAGCAGTTCACAGGGGAACTATGGCTACACCTTC. Its protein is CASSSQGNYGYTF.

The rearrangement joins TRBV5-1 to TRBJ1-2; D is undetermined. Trimming stripped 0 bases from V and 8 bases from J, with 11 bases between. Germline V lookup: CDR1 SGHRS, CDR2 YFSETQ. The length of the CDR3 is 13 residues. The DNA for the CDR3 is TGCGCCAGCAGCTTGGTACTTCGGGAGGGCTACACCTTC. Translating gives CASSLVLREGYTF.

The V and J genes are TRBV4-3 and TRBJ2-1; D possibly corresponds to TRBD2 (5 bases). CDR3 length: 16 residues. Trimming cost V 0 bases and J 0 bases, with 9 bases left between them. Germline-derived CDR1 and CDR2 are LGHNA and YSLEER. CDR3 nucleotides: TGCGCCAGCAGCCAAGAGCTAGCAAGCTCCTACAATGAGCAGTTCTTC. This sequence encodes CASSQELASSYNEQFF.

Note on this clone: The junction shows a germline mismatch at one end, possibly a read error. V is TRBV19 and J is TRBJ2-5; 8 bases agree with TRBD1. The CDR3 extends over 13 amino acids. Germline V gene sequence: CDR1 LNHDA, CDR2 SQIVND (reference sequence). The CDR3 nucleotides read TGTACCAGGGGGCTAGGGTTCGGCGAGACCCAGTACTTC. Translation gives CTRGLGFGETQYF.

This clone was recorded only once. The rearrangement links TRBV10-1 to TRBJ2-3, with TRBD2 identical over 9 bases. The CDR3 loop spans 15 amino acids. V was pared by 8 bases and J by 0 bases, with 6 bases of the junction left unmatched. The germline V gene has CDR1 WNHNN and CDR2 SYGVQD (reference sequence). The CDR3 protein is CASPGTSNSTDTQYF. The CDR3 DNA follows: TGCGCCAGCCCCGGGACTAGCAATAGCACAGATACGCAGTATTTT.

The chain is built from TRBV9 and TRBJ1-1; weak D call: TRBD1 (6 bases). Germline V gene data show CDR1 as SGDLS and CDR2 as YYNGEE. The germline V and J ends were trimmed by 0 bases and 4 bases, with 10 bases remaining between them. This CDR3 contains 14 residues. DNA for the CDR3: TGTGCCAGCAGCGTAGATAGCAGGGGCACTGAAGCTTTCTTT. Protein sequence: CASSVDSRGTEAFF.

V gene TRBV20-1 combines with J gene TRBJ1-2; 9 bases match TRBD1. This CDR3 is 14 amino acids long. Germline V lookup: CDR1 DFQATT, CDR2 SNEGSKA (reference sequence). Trimming removed 3 bases from V and 0 bases from J; junction bases left unmatched: 2. DNA for the CDR3: TGCAGTGCTAGTCGGACAGGGGCTAACTATGGCTACACCTTC. Translating it yields CSASRTGANYGYTF.